What follows are 11 T cell receptor beta chains derived from one specimen sequenced in a study of shared clonotypes between healthy human individuals. Here immunoSEQ multiplex PCR was the method, and the copy in TCRdb shows in-frame clones only, minus some. Of almost 700,000 clones listed, around 90% were seen once; the top ten hold approximately 24%. Naive CD8 cells comprised CD45RO-negative, CCR7-positively selected cells, excluding terminally differentiated effector memory CD45RA+ cells. The sample comprised naive CD8+ T cells sorted from blood. The origin of the receptors is a man aged 25-45 years in good health.

This clone is a singleton in its sample. CDR3 loop: CATSRGRDLSSYNEQFF. For the CDR3, the DNA is TGTGCCACCAGCAGAGGGAGGGACTTGAGCTCCTACAATGAGCAGTTCTTC. The V gene is TRBV15, the J gene TRBJ2-1, with D tentatively TRBD2 (6 bases). Trimming pared 1 base from V and 0 bases from J, leaving 13 bases between. Germline V lookup: CDR1 LNHNV, CDR2 YYDKDF (reference sequence). This CDR3 has 17 amino acids.

The rearrangement links TRBV11-2 to TRBJ1-3; no clear D. V dropped 6 bases and J dropped 0 bases, with 24 bases sitting between them. The CDR3 covers 19 residues. Germline V gene lookup returns CDR1 SGHAT and CDR2 FQNNGV. The CDR3 sequence: CASSPTLGSDYSSGNTIYF. The CDR3 DNA sequence: TGTGCCAGCAGTCCTACATTGGGGTCAGACTACTCCTCTGGAAACACCATATATTTT.

The chain uses TRBV19 and TRBJ1-5; 7 bases are shared with TRBD1. J was trimmed by 7 bases and V by 3 bases; bases with no gene match: 6. The CDR3 contains 14 residues. Germline CDR1 is LNHDA and CDR2 is SQIVND (reference sequence). DNA of the CDR3: TGTGCCAGTAGTATGACAGGGCCTTACCAGCCCCAGCATTTT. It translates to CASSMTGPYQPQHF.

This chain connects TRBV18 to TRBJ2-7, with D perhaps matching TRBD1 (5 bases). The CDR3 is 15 residues long. V was pared by 6 bases and J by 1 base, with 16 bases between. CDR1 is KGHSH and CDR2 is LQKENI in the germline V gene. The DNA for the CDR3 is TGTGCCAGCTCTCTCGGACATACCGAGTCCTACGAGCAGTACTTC. It specifies CASSLGHTESYEQYF.

This chain links TRBV11-1 with TRBJ2-7; unclear D gene. V was shortened by 3 bases and J by 3 bases, with 12 bases between the two germline ends. The CDR3 is 14 residues long. CDR1 and CDR2 from the germline V gene are SGHAT and FQDESV (reference sequence). The CDR3 region is CASSLPKPYYEQYF. CDR3 coding DNA: TGTGCCAGCAGCTTGCCGAAGCCCTACTACGAGCAGTACTTC.

The J gene is TRBJ2-1, the V gene TRBV19; 7 nucleotides agree with TRBD2. The CDR3 runs to 14 residues. The V gene end was trimmed by 9 bases and the J gene end by 3 bases; junction bases not matched to a gene: 8. Germline V gene sequence: CDR1 LNHDA, CDR2 SQIVND (reference sequence). As DNA, the CDR3 is TGTGCCAGCCGATCTAGCGGATACTACAATGAGCAGTTCTTC. It codes for CASRSSGYYNEQFF.

The chain couples TRBV29-1 to TRBJ2-2; 10 nucleotides line up with TRBD2. With V trimmed by 0 bases and J by 3 bases, 7 bases remained unmatched. The CDR3 is 17 amino acids. CDR1 is SQVTM and CDR2 is ANQGSEA in the germline V gene. CDR3 region: CSVEDPTSGTDTGELFF. As DNA, the CDR3 is TGCAGCGTTGAAGACCCTACTAGCGGGACTGACACCGGGGAGCTGTTTTTT.

V and J are TRBV30 and TRBJ2-2; no definite D call. Trimming took off 4 bases at V and 6 bases at J, with 6 bases between the two ends. From germline, CDR1 is GTSNPN and CDR2 SVGIG (reference sequence). The CDR3 spans 11 residues. Written as DNA, the CDR3 is TGTGCCTGGACCCCCGCCGGGGAGCTGTTTTTT. Amino acid sequence: CAWTPAGELFF.

The rearrangement joins TRBV27 to TRBJ2-1; no reliable D call. CDR1 and CDR2 from the germline V gene are MNHEY and SMNVEV (reference sequence). The CDR3 length is 13 residues. V was trimmed by 0 bases and J by 9 bases, leaving 9 bases between them. CDR3 bases: TGTGCCAGCAGTTTATCGAAGGTCGCTGAGCAGTTCTTC. It encodes CASSLSKVAEQFF.

The J gene is TRBJ2-7, the V gene TRBV19, with TRBD1 matching 8 bases. Unmatched junction bases numbered 17, after V lost 5 bases and J lost 5 bases. The V gene's germline CDR1 is LNHDA and CDR2 SQIVND (reference sequence). CDR3 length: 17 amino acids. As DNA, the CDR3 is TGTGCCAGTAGTTCCTCCATCCCACAGGGGGTTTTCAACGAGCAGTACTTC. Translated: CASSSSIPQGVFNEQYF.

This chain joins TRBV28 and TRBJ2-7, with a possible D match to TRBD2 (7 bases). The germline CDR1 and CDR2 sequences are MDHEN and SYDVKM. This CDR3 comprises 16 residues. Deletions cut 1 base from V and 2 bases from J, with 15 bases between. The CDR3 DNA reads as TGTGCCAGCAGTTTATTCATGGGGGGGCCTACCTACGAGCAGTACTTC. Translated, it gives CASSLFMGGPTYEQYF.